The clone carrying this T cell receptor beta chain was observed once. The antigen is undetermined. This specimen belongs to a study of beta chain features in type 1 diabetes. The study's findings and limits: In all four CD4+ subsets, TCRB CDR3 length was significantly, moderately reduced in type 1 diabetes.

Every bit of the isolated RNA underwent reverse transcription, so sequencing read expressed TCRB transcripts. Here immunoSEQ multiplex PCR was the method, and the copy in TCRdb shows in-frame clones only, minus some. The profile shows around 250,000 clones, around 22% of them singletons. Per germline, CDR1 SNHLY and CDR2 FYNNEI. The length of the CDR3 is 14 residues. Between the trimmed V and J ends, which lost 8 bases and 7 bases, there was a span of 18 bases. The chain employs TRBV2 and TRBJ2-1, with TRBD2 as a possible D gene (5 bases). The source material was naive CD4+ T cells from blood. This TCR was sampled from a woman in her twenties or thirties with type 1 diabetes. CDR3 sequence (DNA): TGTGCCAGCTGTCAGGCGCAGCGGCTGAATGAGCAGTTCTTC. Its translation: CASCQAQRLNEQFF. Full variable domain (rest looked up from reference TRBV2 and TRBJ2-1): EPEVTQTPSHQVTQMGQEVILRCVPISNHLYFYWYRQILGQKVEFLVSFYNNEISEKSEIFDDQFSVERPDGSNFTLKIRSTKLEDSAMYFCASCQAQRLNEQFFGPGTRLTVL.